This T cell receptor beta chain was observed in a study of Graves' ophthalmopathy and Graves' hyperthyroidism. This clonotype has at least ten counts. TCR beta CDR3 amplification used RNA transcripts. HTBI primers primed a first-round RT-PCR, and a second-round multiplex PCR followed. TCRdb processed the multiplex PCR reads anew with MiXCR; each CDR3 protein has one entry. The sample carries 400,000 to 450,000 distinct CDR3 sequences, 20% to 25% recorded once. Germline V gives CDR1 SQVTM, CDR2 ANQGSEA. The CDR3 is 13 amino acids. V gave up 4 bases and J gave up 2 bases, with 11 bases separating them. The V and J genes are TRBV29-1 and TRBJ1-1; D perhaps matches TRBD1 (5 bases). Source material: peripheral blood. This TCR was sampled from a woman in her late teens or twenties with stable Graves' hyperthyroidism. The CDR3 nucleotides are TGCAGCGTTGCTAGGACACGCAACACTGAAGCTTTCTTT. Encoded protein: CSVARTRNTEAFF.